Shown below are 11 T cell receptor beta chains from a single sample sequenced in a study of control samples from healthy donors and cancer patients. Assay: immunoSEQ multiplex PCR; the TCRdb copy retains only in-frame clones and omits some. The sample lists 94,000 or so clones, about four fifths occurring once. The sequenced material came from PBMCs. The receptors were gathered from an older man with lung cancer.

The V and J genes are TRBV7-6 and TRBJ2-1; the match to TRBD2 covers 9 bases. V gave up 1 base and J gave up 5 bases; unmatched junction bases: 3. The germline V gene has CDR1 SGHVS and CDR2 FNYEAQ. The CDR3 spans 15 residues. The CDR3 loop reads CASSLVPSGDNEQFF. The CDR3 DNA sequence: TGTGCCAGCAGCTTAGTTCCTAGCGGGGACAATGAGCAGTTCTTC.

This chain links TRBV9 with TRBJ2-6; D is unresolved. Germline loops: CDR1 SGDLS, CDR2 YYNGEE. Trimming took 6 bases from V and 4 from J, leaving 14 bases between them. This CDR3 contains 15 residues. In DNA form, the CDR3 reads TGTGCCAGCAACAACCAGGTCGGGGGGGCCAACGTCCTGACTTTC. As protein: CASNNQVGGANVLTF.

The CDR3 nucleotides are TGTGCCAGTAGTATCTCGATTCGCTTAACAGGGTATAACGAGCAGTACTTC. Amino acid sequence: CASSISIRLTGYNEQYF. This rearrangement joins TRBV19 to TRBJ2-7; tentative D call: TRBD1 (6 bases). V was clipped by 3 bases and J by 5 bases, with 23 bases between them. The CDR3 is 17 amino acids. In germline, CDR1 is LNHDA, CDR2 SQIVND (reference sequence).

The V call is TRBV14, the J call TRBJ2-1, with D tentatively TRBD1 (7 bases). This CDR3 is 19 amino acids long. With 2 bases removed from V and 4 bases from J, the gap between germline ends came to 24 bases. In germline, CDR1 is SGHDN, CDR2 FVKESK. Here the CDR3 DNA reads TGTGCCAGCAGCCAACCTGGACAGGAGGGTGATCGCAGGTACAATGAGCAGTTCTTC. Translating gives CASSQPGQEGDRRYNEQFF.

The chain's CDR3 is CASSQALAETYEQYF. CDR3 nucleotides: TGCGCCAGCAGCCAAGCACTAGCGGAGACCTACGAGCAGTACTTC. The V call is TRBV4-1, the J call TRBJ2-7; TRBD2 matches at 8 bases. The CDR3 is 15 amino acids. Germline CDR1 and CDR2: MGHRA and YSYEKL. The ends lost 1 base at V and 2 bases at J; junction bases unmatched: 4.

J is TRBJ2-7 and V is TRBV28, with 10 bases identical to TRBD2. V gave up 5 bases and J gave up 2 bases; unmatched junction bases: 6. CDR1 is MDHEN, CDR2 SYDVKM, per germline. The CDR3 consists of 15 residues. CDR3 amino acids: CASSGAGGGAYEQYF. CDR3 nucleotides: TGTGCCAGCAGTGGAGCGGGGGGGGGCGCCTACGAGCAGTACTTC.

This clone showed up just a few times. This chain links TRBV19 with TRBJ2-7; TRBD1 or TRBD2 may be the D gene (5 bases each). The CDR3 is 15 amino acids. Germline CDR1 LNHDA, CDR2 SQIVND (reference sequence). Trimming left V 9 bases short and J 0 bases short, with 18 bases between. CDR3 in DNA: TGTGCCAGCTCAGCAATGGGGGTCCTCTCCTACGAGCAGTACTTC. Amino acid sequence: CASSAMGVLSYEQYF.

The V and J genes are TRBV30 and TRBJ2-5, with D perhaps TRBD2 (5 bases). V was pared by 3 bases and J by 0 bases, with 8 bases between. Germline V CDR1 and CDR2: GTSNPN, SVGIG (reference sequence). The CDR3 sequence is 13 residues long. The CDR3 here is CAWSRRNQETQYF. In DNA, the CDR3 is TGTGCCTGGAGCCGGAGGAACCAAGAGACCCAGTACTTC.

This clone was seen just once. V and J are TRBV7-9 and TRBJ1-2; D is possibly TRBD1 (6 bases). Germline CDR1 reads SEHNR; CDR2 reads FQNEAQ (reference sequence). CDR3 length equals 15 residues. V lost 5 bases to trimming and J lost 6 bases, with 19 bases between them. CDR3 sequence: CASSPTGAQGNGYTF. CDR3 in DNA: TGTGCCAGCAGCCCTACGGGGGCGCAGGGTAATGGCTACACCTTC. Variable domain in full (rest from reference TRBV7-9 and TRBJ1-2): DTGVSQNPRHKITKRGQNVTFRCDPISEHNRLYWYRQTLGQGPEFLTYFQNEAQLEKSRLLSDRFSAERPKGSFSTLEIQRTEQGDSAMYLCASSPTGAQGNGYTFGSGTRLTVV.

This sequence joins TRBV4-1 and TRBJ2-3; 9 bases are shared with TRBD1. This CDR3 region has 15 residues. CDR1 is MGHRA and CDR2 is YSYEKL in the germline V gene. V gave up 3 bases and J gave up 5 bases; unmatched junction bases: 6. The DNA for the CDR3 is TGCGCCAGCAGCCACGGACAGGGGTTGGGAGATACGCAGTATTTT. Translating gives CASSHGQGLGDTQYF.

A few counts support this clone. The gene calls are TRBV19 and TRBJ1-2; 9 nucleotides line up with TRBD1. The CDR3 covers 15 residues. Germline-derived CDR1 and CDR2 are LNHDA and SQIVND (reference sequence). The V gene end was trimmed by 7 bases and the J gene end by 2 bases; junction bases not matched to a gene: 8. For the CDR3, the DNA is TGTGCCAGTACTCCGGGGACAGGGAAGAACTATGGCTACACCTTC. Protein product: CASTPGTGKNYGYTF.